Below, 9 T cell receptor beta chains from the same sample are listed, as sequenced in a study of shared clonotypes between healthy human individuals (dated by TCRdb to the early 2020s). Library preparation used the immunoSEQ multiplex PCR assay. Here the immuneACCESS table is served through TCRdb, limited to in-frame sequences with V and J called. Missing clones are a known gap in these copies; in checked studies unresolved V genes cover under half, and the rest lacks a known reason. In this sample the table shows about 2.3 million clones, 90% to 95% of which occur a single time. The leading ten clones occupy about 0.41% of the sample. Sequenced sample: naive CD4+ T cells from PBMCs. The cell subset or site label corresponds to: CD45RA+ positively selected. The receptors stem from a man aged 18 to 35 in good health. Some clones in this sample may be carry-over from other donors' samples.

The J gene is TRBJ1-5, the V gene TRBV7-7; 9 bases are a match to TRBD1. The germline V gene has CDR1 SSHAT and CDR2 FNYEAQ (reference sequence). The CDR3 loop spans 17 amino acids. Losses at the gene ends were 3 bases for V and 6 bases for J; bases not matched to a gene: 12. The CDR3 protein is CASSLDRGYYPPQPQHF. The CDR3 DNA follows: TGTGCCAGCAGCTTGGACAGGGGCTATTATCCCCCTCAGCCCCAGCATTTT.

The J gene is TRBJ2-1, the V gene TRBV5-1, with 13 bases lining up with TRBD2. J gave up 7 bases and V 10 bases, and 8 bases lay outside the gene matches. From germline, CDR1 is SGHRS and CDR2 YFSETQ. CDR3 length: 14 residues. CDR3 in amino acids: CASRGLAGVNEQFF. CDR3 coding DNA: TGCGCCTCCCGAGGACTAGCGGGAGTGAATGAGCAGTTCTTC.

This clone showed up just once. This sequence joins TRBV7-8 and TRBJ2-1; 14 nucleotides align to TRBD2. Trimming removed 1 base from V and 7 bases from J; junction bases left unmatched: 6. This CDR3 is built from 17 residues. Germline V lookup: CDR1 SGHVS, CDR2 FQNEAQ. The DNA of the CDR3 is TGTGCCAGCAGCTTAGGGAGACTAGCGGGAGGGCCGAATGAGCAGTTCTTC. It translates to CASSLGRLAGGPNEQFF.

This clone showed up just once. The V and J genes are TRBV10-3 and TRBJ1-1; 7 bases fit TRBD1. This CDR3 contains 14 residues. V shed 6 bases, J shed 8 bases, and the junction held 12 bases outside the gene matches. CDR1 and CDR2 (germline): ENHRY, SYGVKD. The CDR3 nucleotides are TGTGCCATCAGAGAGACAGGGAGAGAGGGGGAAGCTTTCTTT. Its translation is CAIRETGREGEAFF.

The gene calls are TRBV7-2 and TRBJ1-1; 7 bases fit TRBD1. The V gene end was trimmed by 1 base and the J gene end by 11 bases; junction bases not matched to a gene: 13. This CDR3 has 15 residues. Germline CDR1 reads SGHTA; CDR2 reads FQGNSA. This chain's CDR3 is CASSLVTGQFAGAFF. In DNA form, the CDR3 reads TGTGCCAGCAGCTTAGTTACGGGACAGTTCGCCGGGGCTTTCTTT.

The chain recombines TRBV6-1 with TRBJ2-2, with 12 bases lining up with TRBD2. Losses at the gene ends were 7 bases for V and 4 bases for J; bases not matched to a gene: 4. This CDR3 has 15 amino acids. Germline V lookup: CDR1 MNHNS, CDR2 SASEGT. In nucleotides, the CDR3 is TGTGCCAGCACCGCGACTAGCGGGAGCACCGGGGAGCTGTTTTTT. It specifies CASTATSGSTGELFF.

V gene TRBV5-4 combines with J gene TRBJ2-1, with TRBD2 as a possible D gene (6 bases). Germline V CDR1 and CDR2: SGHNT, YYREEE (reference sequence). Trimming shortened V by 3 bases and J by 8 bases, and 18 bases separated the two germline ends. CDR3 length: 15 residues. The CDR3 coding sequence is TGTGCCAGCAGCTCAAGGCGGAGAGGAGGGCATGAGCAGTTCTTC. Translating it yields CASSSRRRGGHEQFF.

The rearrangement uses TRBV5-1 and TRBJ2-7, with 9 bases aligning to TRBD1. Germline loops: CDR1 SGHRS, CDR2 YFSETQ. The CDR3 has 16 residues. Losses at the gene ends were 3 bases for V and 1 base for J; bases not matched to a gene: 8. CDR3 region: CASSSGPGQGSYEQYF. CDR3 DNA sequence: TGCGCCAGCAGCTCCGGTCCGGGACAGGGATCCTACGAGCAGTACTTC.

This rearrangement joins TRBV4-3 to TRBJ1-2, with TRBD1 matching over 9 bases. Trimming removed 0 bases from V and 1 base from J; junction bases left unmatched: 12. In germline, CDR1 is LGHNA, CDR2 YSLEER. This CDR3 has 19 amino acids. CDR3 DNA: TGCGCCAGCAGCCAAGATCTCTACCTAGCGGGACAGGGTAACTATGGCTACACCTTC. This sequence encodes CASSQDLYLAGQGNYGYTF.